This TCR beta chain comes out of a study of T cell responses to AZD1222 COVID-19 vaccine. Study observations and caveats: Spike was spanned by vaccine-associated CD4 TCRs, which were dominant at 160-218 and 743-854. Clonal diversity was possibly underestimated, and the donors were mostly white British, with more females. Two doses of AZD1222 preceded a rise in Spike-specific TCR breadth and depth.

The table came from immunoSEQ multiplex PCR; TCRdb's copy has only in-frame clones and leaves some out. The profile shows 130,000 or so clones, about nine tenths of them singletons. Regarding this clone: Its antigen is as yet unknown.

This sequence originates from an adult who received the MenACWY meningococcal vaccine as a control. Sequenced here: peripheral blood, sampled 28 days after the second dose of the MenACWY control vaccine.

The CDR3 sequence: CASSLDREETQYF. CDR3 bases: TGTGCCAGCAGCTTAGACAGGGAAGAGACCCAGTACTTC. The chain combines TRBV11-2 with TRBJ2-5; D may be TRBD1 (5 bases). The germline V gene has CDR1 SGHAT and CDR2 FQNNGV. The CDR3 has 13 amino acids. V lost 0 bases and J lost 3, with 5 bases in between.